What follows is one T cell receptor (beta chain) and its context. The record originates from a study of sequential checkpoint blockade in melanoma. Study-level information: Maintenance nivolumab came after either treatment sequence.

Trimming stripped 6 bases from V and 5 bases from J, with 19 bases between. This CDR3 comprises 15 residues. The V gene's germline CDR1 is MDHEN and CDR2 SYDVKM. Assay: immunoSEQ multiplex PCR; the TCRdb copy retains only in-frame clones and omits some. The data hold fewer than 40,000 clones, with approximately 90% observed a single time. This sample's treatment: randomized to nivolumab then ipilimumab (arm A) or the reverse (arm B). No patient had prior DNA-damaging chemotherapy. Sorted cells were live CD3+CD8+, lacking CD19 and CD56, from PBMCs. This chain connects TRBV28 to TRBJ2-5; D perhaps matches TRBD1 (6 bases). The sample consisted of CD8+ T cells sorted from blood (inferred from file names), taken from a patient given nivolumab and ipilimumab in sequence. This TCR came from a human donor with melanoma. The CDR3 nucleotides read TGTGCCAGCAGAACCCGGACAGCCAGCTGGGAGACCCAGTACTTC. This encodes CASRTRTASWETQYF. Looking up the rest from reference TRBV28 and TRBJ2-5 gives the full variable domain: DVKVTQSSRYLVKRTGEKVFLECVQDMDHENMFWYRQDPGLGLRLIYFSYDVKMKEKGDIPEGYSVSREKKERFSLILESASTNQTSMYLCASRTRTASWETQYFGPGTRLLVL.